These 29 T cell receptor beta chains share one sample of origin, sequenced in a study of blood T cell repertoires in COVID-19. Data came from immunoSEQ multiplex PCR; TCRdb stores just in-frame clones and leaves some out. The sample includes about 48,000 clones, 80% to 90% of them seen just once. The specimen sequenced was peripheral blood. The receptors stem from a woman of 80 years or more with acute or convalescent COVID-19.

The chain joins TRBV6-5 to TRBJ2-3; D may be TRBD2 (6 bases). The CDR3 has 13 amino acids. Germline V gene sequence: CDR1 MNHEY, CDR2 SVGAGI. V lost 5 bases, J lost 8 bases, and 14 bases lay in between. The CDR3 loop reads CASSPGTSTTQYF. The CDR3 DNA follows: TGTGCCAGCAGTCCTGGGACTTCTACTACGCAGTATTTT.

The sample holds one count of this clone. The V and J genes are TRBV6-6 and TRBJ1-1, with 7 bases identical to TRBD1. This CDR3 contains 13 residues. Unmatched junction bases numbered 3, after V lost 2 bases and J lost 6 bases. The germline CDR1 and CDR2 sequences are MNHNY and SVGAGI (reference sequence). CDR3: CASSYGTDAEAFF. The CDR3 DNA reads TGTGCCAGCAGTTACGGGACAGACGCTGAAGCTTTCTTT.

This clone was observed a single time. The V call is TRBV5-6, the J call TRBJ1-4, with D possibly matching TRBD1 (5 bases). The CDR3 spans 15 residues. The germline CDR1 and CDR2 sequences are SGHDT and YYEEEE. Trimming stripped 2 bases from V and 1 base from J, with 9 bases between. The CDR3 protein is CASSFSTVTNEKLFF. CDR3 nucleotide sequence: TGTGCCAGCAGCTTCTCGACAGTAACTAATGAAAAACTGTTTTTT.

V is TRBV18 and J is TRBJ1-6; perhaps TRBD1 as D (6 bases). From germline, CDR1 is KGHSH and CDR2 LQKENI. Deletions cut 3 bases from V and 9 bases from J, with 18 bases between. The CDR3 sequence is 16 residues long. The CDR3, as DNA: TGTGCCAGCTCACCCCCGGGAGGGGGTAGTAGTTCACCCCTCCACTTT. It codes for CASSPPGGGSSSPLHF.

CDR3 DNA sequence: TGTGCCAGCAGCAAAGGGAGGGGTCAAGAGACCCAGTACTTC. Protein sequence: CASSKGRGQETQYF. V gene TRBV21-1 combines with J gene TRBJ2-5; the DNA was not used to check the table's D call, TRBD2. TRBV21-1 is flagged as a pseudogene. There are 14 residues in the CDR3.

V is TRBV29-1 and J is TRBJ1-2, with 7 positions matching TRBD1. The CDR3 extends over 12 amino acids. V lost 6 bases and J lost 2; bases outside the gene matches: 3. Germline CDR1 and CDR2: SQVTM and ANQGSEA. In DNA form, the CDR3 reads TGCAGCGTCGCCAGGGGGAACTATGGCTACACCTTC. It codes for CSVARGNYGYTF.

V is TRBV11-3 and J is TRBJ2-3; 10 nucleotides align to TRBD2. The V segment lost 5 bases and the J segment 1 base; nucleotides outside the gene matches: 3. The CDR3 totals 15 residues. Germline lookup yields CDR1 SGHNT and CDR2 YENEEA. CDR3 in DNA: TGTGCCAGCAGCCTAGGGACTAGCGGCACAGATACGCAGTATTTT. Translating it yields CASSLGTSGTDTQYF.

The chain links TRBV7-9 to TRBJ1-1; no firm D call. The CDR3 extends over 15 amino acids. CDR1 is SEHNR, CDR2 FQNEAQ, per germline (reference sequence). V lost 1 base and J lost 1, with 10 bases in between. The CDR3 coding sequence is TGTGCCAGCAGCTTAGTTGCGATCCCGAACACTGAAGCTTTCTTT. Translating gives CASSLVAIPNTEAFF.

This clone was seen only once. The V and J genes are TRBV7-2 and TRBJ1-3, with D maybe TRBD1 (6 bases). Trimming took 6 bases from V and 2 from J, leaving 11 bases between them. Germline V gene sequence: CDR1 SGHTA, CDR2 FQGNSA. This CDR3 is 14 amino acids long. The chain's CDR3 is CASSPGQTGNTIYF. Written as DNA, the CDR3 is TGTGCCAGCAGTCCCGGACAGACTGGAAACACCATATATTTT.

The chain uses TRBV6-2 or TRBV6-3 and TRBJ1-1; 9 positions match TRBD1. Per germline, CDR1 MNHEY and CDR2 SVGEGT. Trimming removed 4 bases from V and 5 bases from J; junction bases left unmatched: 14. The CDR3 sequence is 17 residues long. The CDR3 spells CASSSQGAPDGKTEAFF. Here the CDR3 DNA reads TGTGCCAGCAGTTCACAGGGGGCGCCGGACGGAAAAACTGAAGCTTTCTTT.

The chain joins TRBV3-1 (or the pseudogene TRBV3-2) to TRBJ2-5; D may be TRBD1 (6 bases). This CDR3 is 13 amino acids long. Germline CDR1 and CDR2: LGHDT and YNNKEL (reference sequence). Trimming removed 3 bases at V and 4 bases at J, with 9 bases between. As DNA, the CDR3 is TGTGCCAGCAGCCACCAGGGGTTAGAGACCCAGTACTTC. It specifies CASSHQGLETQYF.

CDR3 nucleotides: TGTGCCAGCACTACCCTCACGGCCGGGACACAGACCTACAATGAGCAGTTCTTC. Its translation: CASTTLTAGTQTYNEQFF. The V gene is TRBV21-1, the J gene TRBJ2-1; the DNA was not compared with TRBD1, the D call given in the table. TRBV21-1 is classified as a pseudogene. The CDR3 has 18 amino acids.

A single count supports this clone. The CDR3 DNA sequence: TGTGCCAGCAGTGATAGAAAAAAACCGAGAGGTTCCTACGAGCAGTACTTC. Protein: CASSDRKKPRGSYEQYF. V gene TRBV25-1 combines with J gene TRBJ2-7; D is unclear. CDR3 size: 17 residues. Between the trimmed V and J ends, which lost 3 bases and 1 base, there was a span of 19 bases. CDR1 MGHDK and CDR2 SYGVNS come from the germline V gene.

The rearrangement links TRBV3-1 (or the pseudogene TRBV3-2) to TRBJ1-2; D remains ambiguous. Between the trimmed V and J ends, which lost 1 base and 1 base, there was a span of 13 bases. The germline CDR1 and CDR2 sequences are LGHDT and YNNKEL (reference sequence). CDR3 size: 16 residues. The CDR3 here is CASSQGQQTHNYGYTF. The CDR3 nucleotides read TGTGCCAGCAGCCAAGGCCAACAGACCCATAACTATGGCTACACCTTC.

The count of this clone is one. The CDR3 nucleotides read TGCGCCAGCAGCCCGACGGACACCTACAATGAGCAGTTCTTC. It specifies CASSPTDTYNEQFF. The rearrangement joins TRBV5-1 to TRBJ2-1; D is perhaps TRBD1 (5 bases). CDR1 and CDR2 from the germline V gene are SGHRS and YFSETQ. Trimming removed 4 bases from V and 2 bases from J, with 10 bases in between. The CDR3 has 14 residues.

V gene TRBV5-4 combines with J gene TRBJ2-4; 8 bases line up with TRBD2. Germline loops: CDR1 SGHNT, CDR2 YYREEE (reference sequence). There are 16 residues in the CDR3. Trimming took 7 bases from V and 2 from J; bases not matched to a gene: 11. DNA for the CDR3: TGTGCCAGCGGAATAGCGGGGACCTTAACCAAAAACATTCAGTACTTC. Amino acid sequence: CASGIAGTLTKNIQYF.

V and J are TRBV3-1 (or the pseudogene TRBV3-2) and TRBJ2-3; TRBD2 matches 11 bases. The V and J ends lost 4 bases and 1 base, in that order; junction bases with no gene match: 1. The CDR3 has 15 amino acids. CDR1 is LGHDT, CDR2 YNNKEL, per germline (reference sequence). The CDR3 sequence is CASSPTSGGTDTQYF. The CDR3 nucleotides are TGTGCCAGCAGCCCGACTAGCGGGGGCACAGATACGCAGTATTTT.

The V gene is TRBV5-1, the J gene TRBJ2-1; 12 nucleotides align to TRBD2. V was pared by 3 bases and J by 9 bases, with 10 bases of the junction left unmatched. The germline CDR1 and CDR2 sequences are SGHRS and YFSETQ. CDR3 size: 16 residues. Here the CDR3 DNA reads TGCGCCAGCAGCTCGACTCTGGCTAGCGGGGGGGGTGAGCAGTTCTTC. Protein sequence: CASSSTLASGGGEQFF.

This clone was counted a few times. The rearrangement joins TRBV6-5 to TRBJ1-5; no firm D call. In germline, CDR1 is MNHEY, CDR2 SVGAGI. V gave up 2 bases and J gave up 2 bases, with 7 bases separating them. The CDR3 is made up of 14 amino acids. For the CDR3, the DNA is TGTGCCAGCAGTTACACCCGGGGCAATCAGCCCCAGCATTTT. Protein sequence: CASSYTRGNQPQHF.

The CDR3 is CASSEISPRGIQYF. In DNA, the CDR3 is TGTGCCAGCAGCGAGATTAGCCCACGAGGCATTCAGTACTTC. The chain links TRBV2 to TRBJ2-4; D uncertain. In germline, CDR1 is SNHLY, CDR2 FYNNEI. CDR3 length equals 14 residues. Trimming left V 6 bases short and J 9 bases short, with 18 bases between.

The V call is TRBV12-3 or TRBV12-4, the J call TRBJ2-7; the D gene is possibly TRBD2 (6 bases). The CDR3 has 13 residues. V gave up 7 bases and J gave up 9 bases, with 19 bases separating them. CDR3 region: CASTLGGLGPQYF. For the CDR3, the DNA is TGTGCCAGCACTCTGGGAGGTCTGGGGCCGCAGTACTTC.

This clone was counted only a few times. CDR3 loop: CASSPFFAEEAFF. Here the CDR3 DNA reads TGTGCCAGCAGCCCCTTCTTTGCCGAGGAAGCTTTCTTT. The V call is TRBV3-1 (or the pseudogene TRBV3-2), the J call TRBJ1-1, with D uncertain. V shed 4 bases and J shed 8 bases, with 14 bases lying between them. Germline CDR1 and CDR2: LGHDT and YNNKEL (reference sequence). The CDR3 is made up of 13 amino acids.

The J gene is TRBJ2-3, the V gene TRBV7-2; possible D gene TRBD2, 5 bases. The CDR3 sequence is 17 residues long. The V end lost 0 bases, the J end lost 5 bases, and 18 bases lay between the germline ends. In germline, CDR1 is SGHTA, CDR2 FQGNSA. DNA for the CDR3: TGTGCCAGCAGCTTAGCGGGTACAGCGGCACATAAAGATACGCAGTATTTT. Encoded protein: CASSLAGTAAHKDTQYF. The whole variable domain, remainder taken from reference TRBV7-2 and TRBJ2-3, is GAGVSQSPSNKVTEKGKDVELRCDPISGHTALYWYRQSLGQGLEFLIYFQGNSAPDKSGLPSDRFSAERTGGSVSTLTIQRTQQEDSAVYLCASSLAGTAAHKDTQYFGPGTRLTVL.

The rearrangement joins TRBV21-1 to TRBJ1-2; the D segment call TRBD1 is taken from the table without a DNA check. TRBV21-1 has pseudogene status. The CDR3 is 14 residues long. This CDR3 reads CASSKARGRVGYTF. The CDR3 DNA follows: TGTGCCAGCAGCAAAGCCAGGGGGCGGGTTGGCTACACCTTC.

CDR3 residues: CASSSTGKSQPQHF. For the CDR3, the DNA is TGTGCCAGCAGCTCCACAGGGAAGAGTCAGCCCCAGCATTTT. The J gene is TRBJ1-5, the V gene TRBV7-8, with D maybe TRBD1 (6 bases). Germline V gene lookup returns CDR1 SGHVS and CDR2 FQNEAQ. V lost 4 bases and J lost 6, with 13 bases in between. This CDR3 is built from 14 residues.

This clone was seen a few times. J is TRBJ2-6 and V is TRBV6-1, with no clear D. V shed 0 bases and J shed 0 bases, with 9 bases lying between them. Germline values: CDR1 MNHNS, CDR2 SASEGT. The CDR3 totals 17 residues. The CDR3 loop is CASSEAGQSSGANVLTF. For the CDR3, the DNA is TGTGCCAGCAGTGAAGCTGGGCAGAGCTCTGGGGCCAACGTCCTGACTTTC.

The chain uses TRBV30 and TRBJ2-5; 12 nucleotides match TRBD1. Germline assignment: CDR1 GTSNPN and CDR2 SVGIG (reference sequence). The V and J ends lost 2 bases and 4 bases, in that order; junction bases with no gene match: 5. The CDR3 sequence is 15 residues long. The CDR3 DNA is TGTGCCTGGAGTAAGGGACAGGGGGCAGGAGAGACCCAGTACTTC. It encodes CAWSKGQGAGETQYF.

The genes are TRBV3-1 (or the pseudogene TRBV3-2) and TRBJ1-2; weak D call: TRBD1 (6 bases). The CDR3 is made up of 14 amino acids. Germline lookup yields CDR1 LGHDT and CDR2 YNNKEL (reference sequence). V was shortened by 0 bases and J by 14 bases, with 19 bases between the two germline ends. The CDR3 DNA follows: TGTGCCAGCAGCCAAGAGGACAGACGGCCCTATGCGACCTTC. Translated, it gives CASSQEDRRPYATF.

The chain links TRBV7-9 to TRBJ2-7; D perhaps matches TRBD1 (6 bases). V lost 4 bases and J 3 bases, leaving 16 bases between the germline ends. This CDR3 has 15 residues. Germline assignment: CDR1 SEHNR and CDR2 FQNEAQ (reference sequence). The CDR3 loop reads CASSSGQPGLYEQYF. CDR3 nucleotides: TGTGCCAGCAGCTCTGGACAGCCAGGCCTCTACGAGCAGTACTTC.